Listed here are 10 T cell receptor beta chains from one sample, sequenced in a study of T-cell reconstitution after alpha-beta-depleted transplantation in children. This sample's TCRbeta library carried unique molecular identifier barcodes. MiXCR, applied by TCRdb to the PCR reads, yields one record per CDR3 protein. Counted here are about 1,000,000 distinct CDR3 sequences, about 29% occurring once; the ten biggest clones make up roughly 30%. The specimen was PBMCs, mostly from graft donor cells, collected 360 days after TCRalphabeta/CD19-depleted stem cell transplant. The receptors derive from a boy less than two years old who had a stem cell transplant for SCID, so the T cells may come from the graft donor.

The gene calls are TRBV20-1 and TRBJ2-1, with D unclear. Trimming removed 2 bases at V and 0 bases at J, with 8 bases between. CDR1 is DFQATT, CDR2 SNEGSKA, per germline (reference sequence). The CDR3 is 14 amino acids. The CDR3 DNA reads as TGCAGTGCTAGAAGGTACAGCTCCTACAATGAGCAGTTCTTC. This encodes CSARRYSSYNEQFF.

The chain uses TRBV10-3 and TRBJ1-1, with TRBD1 matching over 9 bases. CDR1 and CDR2 from the germline V gene are ENHRY and SYGVKD. Trimming cost V 2 bases and J 4 bases; bases outside gene matches: 5. The CDR3 has 15 amino acids. The CDR3 sequence: CAISEPGQGSTEAFF. CDR3 DNA sequence: TGTGCCATCAGTGAGCCTGGACAGGGGAGCACTGAAGCTTTCTTT.

In its sample, this clonotype was seen a few times. This chain uses TRBV5-1 with TRBJ1-6; D is possibly TRBD1 (5 bases). Germline-derived CDR1 and CDR2 are SGHRS and YFSETQ. The CDR3 spans 17 residues. Trimming removed 0 bases from V and 6 bases from J, with 16 bases in between. CDR3 sequence reads: CASSLAVSGTLNSPLHF. The CDR3 region has the DNA TGCGCCAGCAGCTTGGCCGTTAGCGGGACTCTTAATTCACCCCTCCACTTT.

The V call is TRBV12-3 or TRBV12-4, the J call TRBJ2-7, with 7 positions matching TRBD2. V shed 6 bases, J shed 3 bases, and the junction held 8 bases outside the gene matches. This CDR3 comprises 14 residues. The CDR3 protein is CASRDGRGLYEQYF. For the CDR3, the DNA is TGTGCCAGCAGAGATGGGAGGGGCCTCTACGAGCAGTACTTC.

This clonotype was counted ten times or more. CDR3 sequence reads: CSAFTGASEETQYF. CDR3 sequence (DNA): TGCAGTGCTTTTACGGGGGCCTCAGAGGAGACCCAGTACTTC. V and J are TRBV20-1 and TRBJ2-5, with D perhaps given as TRBD1 or TRBD2 (6 bases each). The V end was cut by 5 bases, the J end by 5 bases, with 18 bases between. CDR1 DFQATT and CDR2 SNEGSKA come from the germline V gene (reference sequence). CDR3 size: 14 residues.

This clonotype occurred a few times. The rearrangement uses TRBV10-2 and TRBJ1-4; tentative D call: TRBD1 (6 bases). The CDR3 is 16 residues long. In germline, CDR1 is WSHSY, CDR2 SAAADI. Trimming left V 5 bases short and J 8 bases short, with 21 bases between. CDR3: CASSQYSLGGFEKLFF. DNA for the CDR3: TGCGCCAGCAGTCAATACTCCTTAGGGGGATTCGAAAAACTGTTTTTT.

This clonotype was observed a handful of times. V is TRBV6-1 and J is TRBJ1-2, with 10 bases identical to TRBD1. The germline V gene has CDR1 MNHNS and CDR2 SASEGT. This CDR3 has 14 amino acids. Trimming took 6 bases from V and 6 from J; bases not matched to a gene: 7. The CDR3 DNA reads as TGTGCCAGCAGACGATCCGGGACAGGGGATGGCTACACCTTC. Translated: CASRRSGTGDGYTF.

This rearrangement joins TRBV20-1 to TRBJ2-7; TRBD2 agrees at 9 bases. CDR3 length equals 14 residues. CDR1 DFQATT and CDR2 SNEGSKA come from the germline V gene (reference sequence). The CDR3 sequence is CSSWRGGASYEQYF. The CDR3 nucleotides are TGCAGCTCGTGGCGGGGGGGCGCGTCCTACGAGCAGTACTTC.

The chain has TRBV6-1 and TRBJ2-5; D perhaps matches TRBD2 (7 bases). The CDR3 loop spans 14 amino acids. V was shortened by 5 bases and J by 4 bases, with 14 bases between the two germline ends. Germline V gives CDR1 MNHNS, CDR2 SASEGT. DNA of the CDR3: TGTGCCAGCAGTCCCGGAGGGGGGGCAGAGACCCAGTACTTC. Translating gives CASSPGGGAETQYF.

The chain combines TRBV4-3 with TRBJ1-2, with 9 bases fitting TRBD1. Germline CDR1 LGHNA, CDR2 YSLEER. The CDR3 spans 14 residues. The V gene end was trimmed by 3 bases and the J gene end by 5 bases; junction bases not matched to a gene: 4. CDR3 in DNA: TGCGCCAGCAGCCAGGAACAGGGGGCATATGGCTACACCTTC. This encodes CASSQEQGAYGYTF.